The TCR beta chain described here comes from a study of T-cell memory formation after mild COVID-19. Study-wide results and caveats: Memory sampled before infection contained some responding clones, suggesting cross-reactive memory joined. Chiefly within CM and EM were the contracting CD4+ clones; CD8+ ones were within EMRA.

Constant-segment primers served in 5'RACE that generated TCR alpha and TCR beta cDNA libraries bearing sample barcodes and UMIs. Using its own MiXCR run on the 5' RACE reads, TCRdb lists one record per CDR3 protein. The sample lists approximately 89,000 distinct CDR3 sequences; roughly 13% were seen once. Trimming stripped 6 bases from V and 10 bases from J, with 16 bases between. The CDR3 loop spans 13 amino acids. This clonotype was seen more than once but under ten times. Its antigen is as yet unknown. Sequenced material: PBMCs or a T cell subset sorted from them (not recorded which). This receptor was obtained from a man younger than 35 who had mild COVID-19 (a few samples of this study predate the infection). Cell type and time point are not known. This chain links TRBV12-3 or TRBV12-4 with TRBJ1-5; D remains ambiguous. Written as DNA, the CDR3 is TGTGCCAGCAGCGGACTCGCCCGAATCCCCCAGCATTTT. This gives the protein CASSGLARIPQHF.